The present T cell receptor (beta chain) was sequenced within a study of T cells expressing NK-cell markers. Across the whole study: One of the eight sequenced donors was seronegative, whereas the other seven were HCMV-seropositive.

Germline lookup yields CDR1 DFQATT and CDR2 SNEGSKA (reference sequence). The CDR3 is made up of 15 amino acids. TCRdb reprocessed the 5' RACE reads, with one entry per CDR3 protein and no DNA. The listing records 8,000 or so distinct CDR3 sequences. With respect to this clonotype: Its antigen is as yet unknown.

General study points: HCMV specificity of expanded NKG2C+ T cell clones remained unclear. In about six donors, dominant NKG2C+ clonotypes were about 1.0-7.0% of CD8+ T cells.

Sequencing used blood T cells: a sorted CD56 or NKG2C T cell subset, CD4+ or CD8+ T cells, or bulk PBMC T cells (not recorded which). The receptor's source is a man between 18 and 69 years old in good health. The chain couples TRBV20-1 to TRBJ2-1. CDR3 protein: CSARDFRTRNNEQFF.